This entry lists 10 T cell receptor beta chains sequenced from one sample in a study of cytomegalovirus exposure and HLA in healthy donors. PCR used 60 Vbeta primers and 13 Jbeta primers. Data came from immunoSEQ multiplex PCR; TCRdb stores just in-frame clones and leaves some out. The sample carries approximately 190,000 clones, around 78% recorded once. The material sequenced was PBMCs. The source of these receptors is a woman aged 25 to 39 in good health and CMV-seropositive.

The chain employs TRBV25-1 and TRBJ1-2; D not certain. Trimming stripped 2 bases from V and 0 bases from J, with 7 bases between. Germline V CDR1 and CDR2: MGHDK, SYGVNS. The CDR3 is made up of 14 amino acids. In DNA form, the CDR3 reads TGTGCCAGCAGTGAAAATCCTGCTAACTATGGCTACACCTTC. It codes for CASSENPANYGYTF.

This chain uses TRBV7-2 with TRBJ1-5; D remains unclear. The germline V gene has CDR1 SGHTA and CDR2 FQGNSA. V was shortened by 0 bases and J by 9 bases, with 6 bases between the two germline ends. The CDR3 is 12 amino acids. The CDR3 spells CASSLAARPQHF. The CDR3, as DNA: TGTGCCAGCAGCTTAGCAGCCCGGCCCCAGCATTTT. Based on the CDR3 plus reference TRBV7-2 and TRBJ1-5, the full variable domain is GAGVSQSPSNKVTEKGKDVELRCDPISGHTALYWYRQSLGQGLEFLIYFQGNSAPDKSGLPSDRFSAERTGGSVSTLTIQRTQQEDSAVYLCASSLAARPQHFGDGTRLSIL.

This sequence joins TRBV4-2 and TRBJ2-5, with 7 bases identical to TRBD1. Trimming removed 4 bases from V and 7 bases from J; junction bases left unmatched: 6. The CDR3 spans 13 residues. In germline, CDR1 is LGHNA, CDR2 YNFKEQ. CDR3 sequence: CASSRWDSWTQYF. The CDR3 region has the DNA TGTGCCAGCAGCCGATGGGACAGTTGGACCCAGTACTTC.

The chain couples TRBV5-6 to TRBJ2-4; D possibly corresponds to TRBD2 (6 bases). V lost 7 bases to trimming and J lost 3 bases, with 17 bases between them. CDR3 length: 15 amino acids. CDR1 and CDR2 (germline): SGHDT, YYEEEE. The CDR3 loop reads CASGRRAGGKNIQYF. The CDR3 region has the DNA TGTGCCAGCGGGAGGAGGGCGGGCGGCAAAAACATTCAGTACTTC. Looking up the rest from reference TRBV5-6 and TRBJ2-4 gives the full variable domain: DAGVTQSPTHLIKTRGQQVTLRCSPKSGHDTVSWYQQALGQGPQFIFQYYEEEERQRGNFPDRFSGHQFPNYSSELNVNALLLGDSALYLCASGRRAGGKNIQYFGAGTRLSVL.

V and J are TRBV5-1 and TRBJ2-7, with D possibly TRBD2 on 6 matching bases. With 5 bases removed from V and 3 bases from J, the gap between germline ends came to 15 bases. The V gene's germline CDR1 is SGHRS and CDR2 YFSETQ. This CDR3 region has 14 residues. The DNA of the CDR3 is TGCGCCAGCAGAGAGAACTGGGGGGACTACGAGCAGTACTTC. Translation gives CASRENWGDYEQYF.

V gene TRBV2 combines with J gene TRBJ1-6; TRBD1 is a possible D gene (6 bases). Trimming shortened V by 8 bases and J by 0 bases, and 14 bases separated the two germline ends. This CDR3 has 16 residues. Germline assignment: CDR1 SNHLY and CDR2 FYNNEI. The chain's CDR3 is CASGRDTRSYNSPLHF. CDR3 DNA sequence: TGTGCCAGCGGGAGGGACACCCGCTCCTATAATTCACCCCTCCACTTT.

The CDR3 sequence is CASSPRGSDTQYF. The CDR3 DNA follows: TGCGCCAGCAGTCCGCGGGGGTCAGATACGCAGTATTTT. V usage is TRBV5-1 and J usage is TRBJ2-3; 7 bases line up with TRBD2. CDR3 length equals 13 residues. With 5 bases clipped from V and 4 bases from J, the junction kept 4 bases outside the gene matches. Germline CDR1 reads SGHRS; CDR2 reads YFSETQ.

CDR3 nucleotide sequence: TGTGCCACCAGCAGATCGAGGACTAGCGGGAGTGCAATAGATACGCAGTATTTT. This codes for CATSRSRTSGSAIDTQYF. The chain couples TRBV15 to TRBJ2-3; 13 bases are a match to TRBD2. The CDR3 totals 18 residues. Losses at the gene ends were 2 bases for V and 5 bases for J; bases not matched to a gene: 10. Germline CDR1 reads LNHNV; CDR2 reads YYDKDF (reference sequence).

This clone has only one observation. This sequence joins TRBV10-1 and TRBJ1-2; 7 bases line up with TRBD1. Germline V CDR1 and CDR2: WNHNN, SYGVQD (reference sequence). The J segment lost 4 bases and the V segment lost 5 bases, leaving 4 bases of the junction unmatched. This CDR3 is 13 amino acids long. The CDR3 protein is CASSSGQLYGYTF. For the CDR3, the DNA is TGCGCCAGCAGTTCGGGACAGCTCTATGGCTACACCTTC.

This rearrangement joins TRBV7-6 to TRBJ2-7, with 14 nucleotides matching TRBD2. With V trimmed by 5 bases and J by 0 bases, 12 bases remained unmatched. CDR3 length: 19 amino acids. The germline CDR1 and CDR2 sequences are SGHVS and FNYEAQ. The CDR3 protein is CASSLREGLAGESSYEQYF. CDR3 coding DNA: TGTGCCAGCAGCCTCAGGGAGGGACTAGCGGGGGAGAGCTCCTACGAGCAGTACTTC. The full variable domain, completed using reference TRBV7-6 and TRBJ2-7, is GAGVSQSPRYKVTKRGQDVALRCDPISGHVSLYWYRQALGQGPEFLTYFNYEAQQDKSGLPNDRFSAERPEGSISTLTIQRTEQRDSAMYRCASSLREGLAGESSYEQYFGPGTRLTVT.